This T cell receptor (beta chain) was recovered during a study of blood T cell repertoires in COVID-19. The assay was immunoSEQ multiplex PCR, and TCRdb's table has in-frame clones only and misses some. The sample consists of about 60,000 clones, 65% to 85% of them appearing once. V lost 3 bases, J lost 3 bases, and 8 bases stayed unmatched. Germline loops: CDR1 LNHDA, CDR2 SQIVND (reference sequence). This CDR3 comprises 16 residues. In this sample, this clone turned up once. This TCR came from a human donor in a cohort sampled during active COVID-19. The chain links TRBV19 to TRBJ1-5, with 7 bases fitting TRBD1. The source material was peripheral blood. CDR3 loop: CASSMGNRGFNQPQHF. DNA for the CDR3: TGTGCCAGTAGTATGGGAAACAGGGGTTTCAATCAGCCCCAGCATTTT.